One sample yielded the 6 T cell receptor beta chains listed below, sequenced in a study of regulatory T cells in long-lasting Graves disease (dated by TCRdb to the early 2020s). The sample's time point, from its label and the paper: newly diagnosed GD, antithyroid drugs for less than 3 months. RNA was extracted from PBMCs in TRIzol for both TCR sequencing and RNA sequencing. The library was prepared using multiplex PCR. Data came from an Illumina HiSeq 4000. CDR3 regions were amplified by Arm-PCR with iRepertoire HTBI primers to construct TCR beta libraries. TCRdb's own reprocessing of the public reads used fastp at Q25 and MiXCR and kept productive beta chains. Each entry is one CDR3 protein sequence, shown with its most common DNA and genes. In all, the sample holds some 240,000 distinct CDR3 sequences, and roughly a fifth of those were seen once. The ten biggest clones cover about an eighth of the sample.

In addition, the sample was reused for a study of T cells in Graves' hyperthyroidism and ophthalmopathy.

The source material was peripheral blood mononuclear cells (PBMCs), sampled at new diagnosis, from a patient treated with antithyroid drugs. The receptors come from a woman aged 25-40 years with Graves disease. Donor details come from another sample of the same person, matched by shared clones.

As concerns this clonotype: A much larger clonotype is one base distant, so this may be a read error. The chain couples TRBV6-5 to TRBJ1-1; D perhaps matches TRBD1 (5 bases). This CDR3 is 14 amino acids long. V was shortened by 0 bases and J by 3 bases, with 8 bases between the two germline ends. Germline V lookup: CDR1 MNHEY, CDR2 SVGAGI. CDR3 loop: CASSYSVGDTEAFF. The DNA for the CDR3 is TGTGCCAGCAGTTACTCGGTAGGGGACACTGAAGCTTTCTTT.

This clonotype was observed many times. The rearrangement joins TRBV2 to TRBJ2-1, with 9 positions matching TRBD2. Unmatched junction bases numbered 9, after V lost 8 bases and J lost 10 bases. CDR1 is SNHLY and CDR2 is FYNNEI in the germline V gene. The CDR3 covers 13 residues. The CDR3 loop reads CASRGLAIGEQFF. DNA of the CDR3: TGTGCCAGCCGTGGACTAGCGATCGGGGAGCAGTTCTTC.

In its sample, this clonotype was seen a few times. The CDR3 here is CSASRPGIGDTGELFF. In DNA, the CDR3 is TGCAGTGCTAGTCGGCCAGGGATAGGGGACACCGGGGAGCTGTTTTTT. V gene TRBV20-1 combines with J gene TRBJ2-2; D may be TRBD1 (5 bases). V gave up 3 bases and J gave up 3 bases, with 17 bases separating them. The germline gives CDR1 DFQATT, CDR2 SNEGSKA (reference sequence). This CDR3 region has 16 residues.

This clonotype was seen at least ten times. V is TRBV2 and J is TRBJ2-3, with 10 bases lining up with TRBD2. Germline lookup yields CDR1 SNHLY and CDR2 FYNNEI. J gave up 2 bases and V 4 bases, and 6 bases lay outside the gene matches. This CDR3 is 16 amino acids long. The CDR3 reads CASSGTSGRPTDTQYF. For the CDR3, the DNA is TGTGCCAGCAGTGGGACTAGCGGAAGACCCACAGATACGCAGTATTTT.

The genes are TRBV11-2 and TRBJ2-3; 10 bases are shared with TRBD2. Germline CDR1 reads SGHAT; CDR2 reads FQNNGV. The CDR3 has 15 amino acids. With V trimmed by 5 bases and J by 1 base, 3 bases remained unmatched. The CDR3 reads CASSVSGRGTDTQYF. CDR3 nucleotides: TGTGCCAGCAGCGTCAGCGGGAGGGGCACAGATACGCAGTATTTT.

This clonotype was counted a few times. The rearrangement joins TRBV7-2 to TRBJ1-1, with a weak D call TRBD1 (6 bases). Germline values: CDR1 SGHTA, CDR2 FQGNSA. The V and J ends lost 5 bases and 5 bases respectively, with 18 bases between them. The CDR3 extends over 15 amino acids. This CDR3 reads CASSLKGGTGTEAFF. As DNA, the CDR3 is TGTGCCAGCAGCCTAAAGGGGGGGACGGGGACTGAAGCTTTCTTT.